Following are 8 T cell receptor beta chains from one sample sequenced in a study of T cell repertoires in cytomegalovirus infection. In TCRdb, the reads were re-called with MiXCR into one record per CDR3 protein. The table has around 310,000 distinct CDR3 sequences, roughly a sixth seen once. The sample was PBMCs. These receptors were taken from a human donor in good health (CMV status not recorded). Some clones in this sample may be carry-over from other donors' samples.

This clonotype showed up just a few times. The chain joins TRBV5-4 to TRBJ2-1; 8 nucleotides align to TRBD1. J gave up 9 bases and V 0 bases, and 11 bases lay outside the gene matches. This CDR3 region has 16 residues. The germline V gene has CDR1 SGHNT and CDR2 YYREEE (reference sequence). CDR3 in amino acids: CASSLVAGGLFSEQFF. CDR3 DNA: TGTGCCAGCAGCTTGGTTGCAGGGGGCTTGTTTAGTGAGCAGTTCTTC.

This clonotype came up a few times. The chain uses TRBV6-8 and TRBJ2-7; D might be TRBD1 or TRBD2, each matching 5 bases. The CDR3 is made up of 15 amino acids. The germline V gene has CDR1 MNHGY and CDR2 SAAAGT. V gave up 4 bases and J gave up 4 bases, with 17 bases separating them. In DNA form, the CDR3 reads TGTGCCAGCAGTTCCCGGGACGGCGGGCGGTACGAGCAGTACTTC. This codes for CASSSRDGGRYEQYF.

This clonotype appeared many times. CDR3 in DNA: TGTGCCAGCAGATCTAGCGGGGGGGCGGGTAATGAGCAGTTCTTC. The encoded protein is CASRSSGGAGNEQFF. The chain uses TRBV4-2 and TRBJ2-1; the match to TRBD2 covers 12 bases. CDR1 and CDR2 (germline): LGHNA, YNFKEQ. The V gene end was trimmed by 6 bases and the J gene end by 7 bases; junction bases not matched to a gene: 7. The CDR3 is 15 amino acids.

This clonotype was recorded at least ten times. The gene calls are TRBV20-1 and TRBJ2-5, with 9 positions matching TRBD2. CDR1 and CDR2 from the germline V gene are DFQATT and SNEGSKA (reference sequence). The CDR3 runs to 15 residues. After removal of 5 bases from V and 2 bases from J, the junction contained 9 bases not matched to a gene. The CDR3 nucleotides read TGCAGTGCTGACGCACTTGCGGGGGGGCAAGAGACCCAGTACTTC. Its protein is CSADALAGGQETQYF.

The chain is built from TRBV12-3 or TRBV12-4 and TRBJ1-2; D unresolved. CDR3 size: 14 residues. Trimming cost V 3 bases and J 4 bases, with 12 bases left between them. CDR3 coding DNA: TGTGCCAGCAGTTTGAAGGGAGTAGGCTATGGCTACACCTTC. It codes for CASSLKGVGYGYTF.

CDR3 loop: CASRRLDPDTQYF. Written as DNA, the CDR3 is TGTGCCAGCAGGCGACTAGATCCAGATACGCAGTATTTT. The chain is built from TRBV6-2 or TRBV6-3 and TRBJ2-3, with a weak D call TRBD2 (6 bases). The V end lost 6 bases, the J end lost 4 bases, and 11 bases lay between the germline ends. The CDR3 has 13 amino acids. Per the germline V gene, CDR1 is MNHEY and CDR2 is SVGEGT.

This clonotype was counted ten times or more. The CDR3 spells CASISGGGSETQYF. CDR3 in DNA: TGTGCCAGCATCAGCGGGGGGGGCTCCGAGACCCAGTACTTC. The chain carries TRBV27 and TRBJ2-5, with 10 positions matching TRBD2. The CDR3 sequence is 14 residues long. V lost 7 bases to trimming and J lost 5 bases; unmatched junction nucleotides: 7. CDR1 is MNHEY and CDR2 is SMNVEV in the germline V gene (reference sequence).

This clonotype has ten or more counts. The rearrangement links TRBV7-8 to TRBJ2-2; the match to TRBD2 covers 9 bases. The junction had 9 bases not matched to a gene; V was cut back by 4 bases and J by 6 bases. CDR1 and CDR2 (germline): SGHVS, FQNEAQ. The CDR3 has 16 amino acids. The CDR3 DNA is TGTGCCAGCAGCTGGATTCTAGCGGGGAGCCCCGGGGAGCTGTTTTTT. Translating it yields CASSWILAGSPGELFF.